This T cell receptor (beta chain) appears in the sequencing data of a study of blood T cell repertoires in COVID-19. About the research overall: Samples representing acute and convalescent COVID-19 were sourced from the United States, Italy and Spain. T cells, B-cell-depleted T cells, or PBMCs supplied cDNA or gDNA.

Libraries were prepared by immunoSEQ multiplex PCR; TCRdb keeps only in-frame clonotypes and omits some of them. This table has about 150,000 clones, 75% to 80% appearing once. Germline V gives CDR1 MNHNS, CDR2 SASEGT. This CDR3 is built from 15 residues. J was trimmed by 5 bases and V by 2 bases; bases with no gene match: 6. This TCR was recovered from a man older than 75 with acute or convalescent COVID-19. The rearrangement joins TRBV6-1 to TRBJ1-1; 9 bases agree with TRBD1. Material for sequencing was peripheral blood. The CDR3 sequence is CASSEPGTGLTEAFF. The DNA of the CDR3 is TGTGCCAGCAGTGAACCGGGGACAGGGTTGACTGAAGCTTTCTTT.